This TCR beta chain was found in a study of post-analysis software for immune sequencing data. Looking at the study overall: Relapsing-remitting, secondary progressive and progressive-relapsing courses of multiple sclerosis were included.

Whole-study findings and limits: There was significantly lower normalized Chao1 diversity in multiple sclerosis patients than in controls.

Tagging with unique molecular identifiers was a feature of the TCR beta cDNA libraries. TCRdb passed the PCR reads through MiXCR, listing each CDR3 protein once. The sample lists about 430,000 distinct CDR3 sequences, approximately 37% seen once, with 7.6% in the top ten. On this clonotype: Antigen: not known.

Sequencing was carried out using blood. The source of this sequence is a girl aged 2 to 9 with multiple sclerosis.

DNA for the CDR3: TGTGCCAGCAGCTTAGTCGGGACCCGGGGGTTCTTC. Amino acids: CASSLVGTRGFF. The chain employs TRBV7-8 and TRBJ2-1; D may match TRBD1 or TRBD2 (5 bases each). This CDR3 region has 12 residues. The germline CDR1 and CDR2 sequences are SGHVS and FQNEAQ. Trimming cost V 1 base and J 15 bases, with 13 bases left between them.